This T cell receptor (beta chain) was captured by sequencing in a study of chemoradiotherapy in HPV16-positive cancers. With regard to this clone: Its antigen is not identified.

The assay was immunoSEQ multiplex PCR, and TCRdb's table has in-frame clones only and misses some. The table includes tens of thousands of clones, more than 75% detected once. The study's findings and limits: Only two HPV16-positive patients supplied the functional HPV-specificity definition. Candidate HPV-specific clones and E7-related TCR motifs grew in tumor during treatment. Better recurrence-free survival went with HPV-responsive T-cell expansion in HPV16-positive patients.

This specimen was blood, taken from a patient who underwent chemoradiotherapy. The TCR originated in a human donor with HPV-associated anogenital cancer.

The CDR3 loop reads CASSLDGGGFYEQYF. In nucleotides, the CDR3 is TGTGCCAGCAGCTTAGACGGCGGCGGATTCTACGAGCAGTACTTC. The chain has TRBV7-2 and TRBJ2-7; D is unresolved. Between the trimmed V and J ends, which lost 1 base and 3 bases, there was a span of 13 bases. The CDR3 length is 15 residues. Germline V CDR1 and CDR2: SGHTA, FQGNSA.